A single T cell receptor beta chain is shown here with its context. This entry is derived from a study of blood T cell repertoires in COVID-19. Study at large: The United States, Italy and Spain were the sources of the acute and convalescent COVID-19 samples.

The authors' processing: Nucleated cell counts were estimated from reference gene primer amplification. Assay used: immunoSEQ multiplex PCR; TCRdb lists only in-frame clones, some missing. V and J calls and clone size are those listed in that table; D and trimming were worked out from the DNA. The data show 300,000 or so clones, with roughly 90% seen just once and roughly 6.7% held by the top ten. This receptor was obtained from a young man who had recovered from COVID-19. Sequencing used peripheral blood.

CDR3 nucleotides: TGTGCCAGCAGTTCCGGGGTTACGAAGTTCTTC. Translating it yields CASSSGVTKFF. The chain has TRBV6-2 or TRBV6-3 and TRBJ2-1; D perhaps matches TRBD2 (5 bases). The V end lost 4 bases, the J end lost 14 bases, and 12 bases lay between the germline ends. Per the germline V gene, CDR1 is MNHEY and CDR2 is SVGEGT. This CDR3 is built from 11 residues.